A selection of T cell receptor beta chains follows, all from one sample in a study of T cell changes during pregnancy in multiple sclerosis. TCRdb's table, derived via immunoSEQ multiplex PCR, lists solely in-frame clones and lacks some. The repertoire includes 40,000 to 60,000 clones, approximately 94% of them detected once, and approximately 0.4% sits in the top ten. The starting material was CD4+ T cells from peripheral blood mononuclear cells, obtained before pregnancy. The source of these receptors is a female donor with multiple sclerosis, enrolled in a pregnancy study. Each CDR3 is given with its conserved first and last residue. A D gene is named only where the DNA matches it firmly. A clone size is listed for some rows: how often the clone was seen (once, few, many), or a class if it is expanded.

d_gene: .
abundance: .
j_gene: TRBJ2-3
v_gene: TRBV9
CDR3aa: CASSPDLTLRTQYF
CDR3nt: TGTGCCAGCAGCCCAGATTTGACTCTTAGGACGCAGTATTTT

d_gene: .
abundance: once
j_gene: TRBJ2-3
v_gene: TRBV9
CDR3aa: CASSFSGARLIDTQYF
CDR3nt: TGTGCCAGCAGCTTTTCAGGGGCCAGGCTTATTGATACGCAGTATTTT

d_gene: TRBD1
abundance: once
j_gene: TRBJ1-1
v_gene: TRBV6-6
CDR3aa: CASSPRTGVVTEAFF
CDR3nt: TGTGCCAGCAGTCCCCGGACAGGGGTCGTCACTGAAGCTTTCTTT

d_gene: .
abundance: .
j_gene: TRBJ1-2
v_gene: TRBV29-1
CDR3aa: CSVEQSRGGYTF
CDR3nt: TGCAGCGTTGAACAATCACGAGGAGGCTACACCTTC

d_gene: .
abundance: .
j_gene: TRBJ2-3
v_gene: TRBV30
CDR3aa: CASTRQVGTDTQYF
CDR3nt: TGTGCCTCGACCCGACAGGTGGGCACAGATACGCAGTATTTT

d_gene: .
abundance: .
j_gene: TRBJ1-1
v_gene: TRBV20-1
CDR3aa: CSARGATEAFF
CDR3nt: TGCAGTGCTAGGGGGGCGACTGAAGCTTTCTTT

d_gene: .
abundance: .
j_gene: TRBJ1-2
v_gene: TRBV5-4
CDR3aa: CASSSPGEGYGYTF
CDR3nt: TGTGCCAGCAGTTCCCCCGGGGAGGGCTATGGCTACACCTTC

d_gene: .
abundance: few
j_gene: TRBJ1-1
v_gene: TRBV11-2
CDR3aa: CASSYTRGTEAFF
CDR3nt: TGTGCCAGCAGCTACACCCGGGGGACTGAAGCTTTCTTT

d_gene: TRBD1
abundance: .
j_gene: TRBJ1-4
v_gene: TRBV27
CDR3aa: CASSSARTGPAEKLFF
CDR3nt: TGTGCCAGCAGTTCCGCCAGGACAGGCCCGGCTGAAAAACTGTTTTTT

d_gene: TRBD2
abundance: .
j_gene: TRBJ2-1
v_gene: TRBV5-4
CDR3aa: CASSPAGGQYNEQFF
CDR3nt: TGTGCCAGCAGCCCAGCGGGAGGCCAATACAATGAGCAGTTCTTC

d_gene: .
abundance: .
j_gene: TRBJ1-2
v_gene: TRBV19
CDR3aa: CAAASAGRGYGYTF
CDR3nt: TGTGCCGCAGCCTCTGCAGGGCGGGGCTATGGCTACACCTTC

d_gene: TRBD1
abundance: once
j_gene: TRBJ1-1
v_gene: TRBV6-6
CDR3aa: CASSYRRGRMNTEAFF
CDR3nt: TGTGCCAGCAGTTATAGGAGGGGGCGTATGAACACTGAAGCTTTCTTT

d_gene: .
abundance: .
j_gene: TRBJ1-3
v_gene: TRBV6-1
CDR3aa: CASSEGIYRAGNTIYF
CDR3nt: TGTGCCAGCAGTGAAGGCATCTACAGGGCTGGAAACACCATATATTTT

d_gene: TRBD2
abundance: .
j_gene: TRBJ2-5
v_gene: TRBV7-2
CDR3aa: CASSLAQRLAGQKTQYF
CDR3nt: TGTGCCAGCAGCTTAGCTCAGAGACTAGCGGGACAGAAGACCCAGTACTTC

d_gene: .
abundance: once
j_gene: TRBJ2-7
v_gene: TRBV15
CDR3aa: CATSREQGSYEQYF
CDR3nt: TGTGCCACCAGCAGAGAGCAGGGCTCCTACGAGCAGTACTTC

d_gene: .
abundance: .
j_gene: TRBJ2-3
v_gene: TRBV6-1
CDR3aa: CASSEAVLARGDTQYF
CDR3nt: TGTGCCAGCAGTGAGGCGGTACTAGCTCGAGGAGATACGCAGTATTTT

d_gene: .
abundance: .
j_gene: TRBJ2-6
v_gene: TRBV2
CDR3aa: CASSGAMVGANVLTF
CDR3nt: TGTGCCAGCAGTGGGGCTATGGTTGGGGCCAACGTCCTGACTTTC

d_gene: .
abundance: few
j_gene: TRBJ1-1
v_gene: TRBV7-6
CDR3aa: CASSYGSRGTEAFF
CDR3nt: TGTGCCAGCAGCTACGGATCGCGGGGCACTGAAGCTTTCTTT

d_gene: TRBD2
abundance: .
j_gene: TRBJ2-1
v_gene: TRBV10-1
CDR3aa: CASSDWTSGTSHEQFF
CDR3nt: TGCGCCAGCAGTGACTGGACTAGCGGGACTTCTCATGAGCAGTTCTTC

d_gene: .
abundance: .
j_gene: TRBJ2-2
v_gene: TRBV19
CDR3aa: CASSPGLAGELFF
CDR3nt: TGTGCCAGTAGTCCGGGTTTGGCCGGGGAGCTGTTTTTT

d_gene: TRBD2
abundance: .
j_gene: TRBJ2-4
v_gene: TRBV7-3
CDR3aa: CASSSPGTSTTKNIQYF
CDR3nt: TGTGCCAGCAGCTCCCCGGGGACTAGCACAACCAAAAACATTCAGTACTTC

d_gene: TRBD1
abundance: .
j_gene: TRBJ1-4
v_gene: TRBV6-6
CDR3aa: CASTLQGGNEKLFF
CDR3nt: TGTGCCAGCACCTTACAGGGGGGGAATGAAAAACTGTTTTTT

d_gene: TRBD2
abundance: few
j_gene: TRBJ2-3
v_gene: TRBV2
CDR3aa: CASSSGTREQYF
CDR3nt: TGTGCCAGCAGCTCCGGGACTAGGGAGCAGTATTTT

d_gene: TRBD2
abundance: .
j_gene: TRBJ2-1
v_gene: TRBV19
CDR3aa: CASSRPSGSSYNEQFF
CDR3nt: TGTGCCAGTAGTAGACCGAGCGGGAGTTCCTACAATGAGCAGTTCTTC

d_gene: TRBD1
abundance: .
j_gene: TRBJ1-2
v_gene: TRBV19
CDR3aa: CASSLRDRGKGGYGYTF
CDR3nt: TGTGCCAGTAGTCTCCGGGACAGGGGGAAAGGGGGCTATGGCTACACCTTC

d_gene: .
abundance: .
j_gene: TRBJ1-2
v_gene: TRBV14
CDR3aa: CASSQDAGILGYTF
CDR3nt: TGTGCCAGCAGCCAAGATGCGGGGATTCTAGGCTACACCTTC

d_gene: .
abundance: .
j_gene: TRBJ1-1
v_gene: TRBV9
CDR3aa: CASSVGPRVERTEAFF
CDR3nt: TGTGCCAGCAGCGTAGGGCCGAGGGTGGAGAGGACTGAAGCTTTCTTT

d_gene: TRBD2
abundance: .
j_gene: TRBJ2-7
v_gene: TRBV6-1
CDR3aa: CASTSSGRALYEQYF
CDR3nt: TGTGCCAGCACTTCTAGCGGGAGGGCCCTATACGAGCAGTACTTC

d_gene: .
abundance: .
j_gene: TRBJ2-7
v_gene: TRBV10-3
CDR3aa: CATNDRNLYEQYF
CDR3nt: TGTGCCACGAACGACAGGAACCTCTACGAGCAGTACTTC

d_gene: TRBD2
abundance: .
j_gene: TRBJ2-2
v_gene: TRBV27
CDR3aa: CASSLAGGNTGELFF
CDR3nt: TGTGCCAGCAGCCTAGCGGGAGGGAACACCGGGGAGCTGTTTTTT

d_gene: TRBD1
abundance: .
j_gene: TRBJ1-1
v_gene: TRBV28
CDR3aa: CASSFPGTDTEAFF
CDR3nt: TGTGCCAGCAGTTTCCCCGGGACAGATACTGAAGCTTTCTTT

d_gene: .
abundance: .
j_gene: TRBJ1-4
v_gene: TRBV19
CDR3aa: CASSIGQGLTNEKLFF
CDR3nt: TGTGCCAGTAGTATAGGGCAGGGCCTAACTAATGAAAAACTGTTTTTT

d_gene: .
abundance: .
j_gene: TRBJ1-4
v_gene: TRBV6-1
CDR3aa: CASSEASLLGANEKLFF
CDR3nt: TGTGCCAGCAGTGAAGCGAGCCTCCTTGGGGCCAATGAAAAACTGTTTTTT

d_gene: .
abundance: .
j_gene: TRBJ2-3
v_gene: TRBV5-1
CDR3aa: CASSLEVTGTGDTQYF
CDR3nt: TGCGCCAGCAGCTTGGAGGTAACAGGTACCGGGGATACGCAGTATTTT

d_gene: .
abundance: .
j_gene: TRBJ2-1
v_gene: TRBV20-1
CDR3aa: CSASPNNEQFF
CDR3nt: TGCAGTGCTAGCCCCAACAATGAGCAGTTCTTC

d_gene: .
abundance: once
j_gene: TRBJ1-1
v_gene: TRBV5-1
CDR3aa: CASSLGRGSEVTEAFF
CDR3nt: TGCGCCAGCAGCTTGGGCAGGGGAAGTGAGGTCACTGAAGCTTTCTTT

d_gene: .
abundance: .
j_gene: TRBJ2-5
v_gene: TRBV10-1
CDR3aa: CASSESVGGETQYF
CDR3nt: TGCGCCAGCAGTGAGTCGGTAGGAGGAGAGACCCAGTACTTC

d_gene: TRBD1
abundance: .
j_gene: TRBJ1-4
v_gene: TRBV5-1
CDR3aa: CASSLQGANEKLFF
CDR3nt: TGCGCCAGCAGCTTACAGGGGGCTAATGAAAAACTGTTTTTT

d_gene: TRBD2
abundance: .
j_gene: TRBJ2-4
v_gene: TRBV4-1
CDR3aa: CASSQGSLAGGLSQRGIQYF
CDR3nt: TGCGCCAGCAGCCAAGGGTCCCTAGCGGGAGGCCTTAGCCAAAGGGGCATTCAGTACTTC

d_gene: TRBD1
abundance: .
j_gene: TRBJ1-1
v_gene: TRBV5-1
CDR3aa: CASSLDGTGRNTEAFF
CDR3nt: TGCGCCAGCAGCTTGGACGGGACAGGGCGGAACACTGAAGCTTTCTTT

d_gene: TRBD1
abundance: .
j_gene: TRBJ1-1
v_gene: TRBV25-1
CDR3aa: CASSPVTGGDTEAFF
CDR3nt: TGTGCCAGCAGCCCTGTAACAGGGGGGGACACTGAAGCTTTCTTT

d_gene: .
abundance: .
j_gene: TRBJ1-1
v_gene: TRBV7-2
CDR3aa: CASSGGTGNTEAFF
CDR3nt: TGTGCCAGCAGCGGCGGGACGGGGAACACTGAAGCTTTCTTT

d_gene: TRBD2
abundance: .
j_gene: TRBJ2-3
v_gene: TRBV5-1
CDR3aa: CASSLRAGDKDTQYF
CDR3nt: TGCGCCAGCAGCTTGAGAGCGGGAGATAAGGATACGCAGTATTTT

d_gene: .
abundance: .
j_gene: TRBJ1-2
v_gene: TRBV5-1
CDR3aa: CASSWNGGDGYTF
CDR3nt: TGCGCCAGCAGCTGGAACGGAGGAGATGGCTACACCTTC

d_gene: .
abundance: .
j_gene: TRBJ1-5
v_gene: TRBV28
CDR3aa: CASRPWGDSNQPQHF
CDR3nt: TGTGCCAGCAGGCCTTGGGGGGACAGCAATCAGCCCCAGCATTTT

d_gene: .
abundance: .
j_gene: TRBJ1-1
v_gene: TRBV5-1
CDR3aa: CASSFPGMNTEAFF
CDR3nt: TGCGCCAGCAGCTTCCCCGGGATGAACACTGAAGCTTTCTTT

d_gene: .
abundance: .
j_gene: TRBJ2-3
v_gene: TRBV27
CDR3aa: CASKAGSTDTQYF
CDR3nt: TGTGCCAGCAAGGCGGGATCCACAGATACGCAGTATTTT

d_gene: TRBD2
abundance: few
j_gene: TRBJ2-2
v_gene: TRBV30
CDR3aa: CAWSALAGAVGELFF
CDR3nt: TGTGCCTGGAGTGCCCTAGCGGGAGCGGTCGGGGAGCTGTTTTTT

d_gene: TRBD1
abundance: .
j_gene: TRBJ2-5
v_gene: TRBV6-1
CDR3aa: CASIRTFRGETQYF
CDR3nt: TGTGCCAGCATTCGGACATTCAGGGGGGAGACCCAGTACTTC

d_gene: TRBD1
abundance: .
j_gene: TRBJ2-1
v_gene: TRBV5-6
CDR3aa: CASSLLDRGVSYNEQFF
CDR3nt: TGTGCCAGCAGCCTCCTAGACAGGGGAGTATCCTACAATGAGCAGTTCTTC

d_gene: TRBD1
abundance: .
j_gene: TRBJ2-2
v_gene: TRBV5-1
CDR3aa: CASSSRTGGTGELFF
CDR3nt: TGCGCCAGCAGCTCCCGGACAGGGGGGACCGGGGAGCTGTTTTTT

d_gene: TRBD1
abundance: .
j_gene: TRBJ2-5
v_gene: TRBV5-1
CDR3aa: CASSRDSSQETQYF
CDR3nt: TGCGCCAGCAGCAGGGACAGTTCCCAAGAGACCCAGTACTTC

d_gene: .
abundance: .
j_gene: TRBJ1-4
v_gene: TRBV6-4
CDR3aa: CASRPEVGSEKLFF
CDR3nt: TGTGCCAGCAGACCGGAGGTTGGCTCTGAAAAACTGTTTTTT

d_gene: TRBD1
abundance: .
j_gene: TRBJ1-4
v_gene: TRBV4-3
CDR3aa: CASSLSGQPNEKLFF
CDR3nt: TGCGCCAGCAGTCTCTCGGGACAGCCTAATGAAAAACTGTTTTTT

d_gene: .
abundance: .
j_gene: TRBJ1-4
v_gene: TRBV5-1
CDR3aa: CASSLTGTNEKLFF
CDR3nt: TGCGCCAGCAGCTTGACAGGTACTAATGAAAAACTGTTTTTT

d_gene: .
abundance: .
j_gene: TRBJ1-2
v_gene: TRBV9
CDR3aa: CASSVVAFGGYTF
CDR3nt: TGTGCCAGCAGCGTAGTTGCATTCGGTGGCTACACCTTC